The rows below give T cell receptor beta chains drawn from one sample of a study of T-cell reconstitution after alpha-beta-depleted transplantation in children. TCRdb used MiXCR to reprocess the PCR reads, holding one entry per CDR3 protein. Seen here are about 91,000 distinct CDR3 sequences, more than 7% observed once, and the top ten hold approximately 7.2%. The material sequenced was PBMCs from the stem cell graft donor, taken from the stem cell graft. These receptors were taken from a human donor who donated a stem cell graft to a child with congenital amegakaryocytic thrombocytopenia. Both conserved end residues are part of each CDR3. The D gene is left open where the match is weak. Clone sizes are given selectively: once, few, many, or a class where the clone is expanded.

j_gene: TRBJ1-5
abundance: many
d_gene: NA
v_gene: TRBV12-3/TRBV12-4
CDR3nt: TGTGCCAGCAGTTTTGGGGGCGGTCCCCAGCATTTT
CDR3aa: CASSFGGGPQHF

j_gene: TRBJ2-7
abundance: many
d_gene: NA
v_gene: TRBV2
CDR3nt: TGTGCCAGCAGTGAAGAGCCACAGGGTCCCGAGCAGTACTTC
CDR3aa: CASSEEPQGPEQYF

j_gene: TRBJ2-1
abundance: many
d_gene: NA
v_gene: TRBV5-1
CDR3nt: TGCGCCAGCAACGGGGGAAACTACAATGAGCAGTTCTTC
CDR3aa: CASNGGNYNEQFF

j_gene: TRBJ2-2
abundance: few
d_gene: TRBD1
v_gene: TRBV5-1
CDR3nt: TGCGCCAGCAGCTTATTACAGGGGGCCGGGGAGCTGTTTTTT
CDR3aa: CASSLLQGAGELFF

j_gene: TRBJ2-2
abundance: many
d_gene: NA
v_gene: TRBV12-3/TRBV12-4
CDR3nt: TGTGCCAGCAGTTTAGCGGGGGCGCGGGAGCTGTTTTTT
CDR3aa: CASSLAGARELFF

j_gene: TRBJ1-1
abundance: NA
d_gene: NA
v_gene: TRBV30
CDR3nt: TGTGCCTGGAGTGTACACAGTGACACTGAAGCTTTCTTT
CDR3aa: CAWSVHSDTEAFF

j_gene: TRBJ1-1
abundance: many
d_gene: NA
v_gene: TRBV20-1
CDR3nt: TGCAGTGCTAGCTCTGGACACCGAAACGAAGCTTTCTTT
CDR3aa: CSASSGHRNEAFF

j_gene: TRBJ1-2
abundance: many
d_gene: NA
v_gene: TRBV19
CDR3nt: TGTGCCAGTACTACTCACTCGCGGCAGTCCTCCGGCTACACCTTC
CDR3aa: CASTTHSRQSSGYTF

j_gene: TRBJ2-3
abundance: many
d_gene: NA
v_gene: TRBV10-3
CDR3nt: TGTGCCATCAGTGACCGGGCTTATACGCAGTATTTT
CDR3aa: CAISDRAYTQYF

j_gene: TRBJ2-5
abundance: many
d_gene: NA
v_gene: TRBV2
CDR3nt: TGTGCCAGCAGTGAAACTCGGGTATCAGAGACCCAGTACTTC
CDR3aa: CASSETRVSETQYF

j_gene: TRBJ2-5
abundance: many
d_gene: TRBD2
v_gene: TRBV28
CDR3nt: TGTGCCAGCAGTGCCTCCGGACTAGCGGGAACAGAGACCCAGTACTTC
CDR3aa: CASSASGLAGTETQYF

j_gene: TRBJ1-5
abundance: many
d_gene: NA
v_gene: TRBV2
CDR3nt: TGTGCCAGCAGTGAGGGGGCGCTTAGCAATCAGCCCCAGCATTTT
CDR3aa: CASSEGALSNQPQHF

j_gene: TRBJ1-1
abundance: many
d_gene: NA
v_gene: TRBV20-1
CDR3nt: TGCAGTGCTAGAGTACAGTCCGATGAAGCTTTCTTT
CDR3aa: CSARVQSDEAFF

j_gene: TRBJ1-2
abundance: many
d_gene: TRBD1
v_gene: TRBV12-3/TRBV12-4
CDR3nt: TGTGCCAGCAGTTTAGGGACAGGGTTCGGCTACACCTTC
CDR3aa: CASSLGTGFGYTF

j_gene: TRBJ2-3
abundance: NA
d_gene: NA
v_gene: TRBV7-9
CDR3nt: TGTGCCAGCAGCGACACAGGGACTTCGGCAGATACGCAGTATTTT
CDR3aa: CASSDTGTSADTQYF

j_gene: TRBJ2-1
abundance: many
d_gene: TRBD1
v_gene: TRBV5-1
CDR3nt: TGCGCCAGCAGACGCGACAGGGGCAAACGCGATGAGCAGTTCTTC
CDR3aa: CASRRDRGKRDEQFF